The 25 T cell receptor beta chains listed next were all sequenced from one sample in a study of blood T cell repertoires in COVID-19. Only in-frame clones appear in the TCRdb table, and some are missing; sequencing was by immunoSEQ multiplex PCR. The top ten hold approximately 1.8% of the sample, which has a few hundred thousand clones, about 87% seen once. Sequenced sample: PBMCs or T cells enriched from blood (not recorded which). These receptors were collected from a man aged 40-49 years in a cohort exposed to, infected with or recovered from COVID-19 (not recorded which).

This clone occurred once. The V gene is TRBV5-1, the J gene TRBJ2-1; possible D gene TRBD2, 5 bases. V gave up 6 bases and J gave up 2 bases, with 15 bases separating them. Germline V gives CDR1 SGHRS, CDR2 YFSETQ. The CDR3 is made up of 15 amino acids. CDR3 sequence: CASTQTRGPYNEQFF. The CDR3 nucleotides read TGCGCCAGCACCCAGACCCGGGGTCCCTACAATGAGCAGTTCTTC.

The rearrangement uses TRBV23-1 and TRBJ2-1; 8 nucleotides agree with TRBD1. TRBV23-1 is an ORF for which the function is uncertain. The CDR3 runs to 15 residues. V was pared by 3 bases and J by 5 bases, with 6 bases of the junction left unmatched. The CDR3 nucleotides are TGCGCCAGCAGTCAGGACAGGGTGGGGAACAATGAGCAGTTCTTC. It yields the protein CASSQDRVGNNEQFF.

This clone was recorded only once. The rearrangement joins TRBV28 to TRBJ2-7, with 12 bases identical to TRBD2. The CDR3 has 13 residues. Germline V gives CDR1 MDHEN, CDR2 SYDVKM. Germline trimming cut 11 bases from V and 6 bases from J; bases unmatched to any gene: 8. CDR3 DNA: TGTGCCGCTTCAGGACTAGCGGGAAGCGAGCAGTACTTC. Translating it yields CAASGLAGSEQYF.

As to this clone: In the same sample, other DNA sequences code for this CDR3. The chain uses TRBV6-5 and TRBJ2-7; 8 bases are a match to TRBD1. Trimming took 3 bases from V and 2 from J; bases not matched to a gene: 6. The CDR3 has 15 residues. CDR1 is MNHEY, CDR2 SVGAGI, per germline. As DNA, the CDR3 is TGTGCCAGCAGTTATTCCGGGACAGGCCCCTACGAGCAGTACTTC. Residues: CASSYSGTGPYEQYF.

The chain carries TRBV15 and TRBJ1-3; perhaps TRBD1 as D (6 bases). Germline V gene data show CDR1 as LNHNV and CDR2 as YYDKDF (reference sequence). Trimming removed 0 bases at V and 6 bases at J, with 12 bases between. This CDR3 spans 15 amino acids. CDR3 in DNA: TGTGCCACCAGCAGAGAAATACAGGGTGTAAACACCATATATTTT. Translation gives CATSREIQGVNTIYF.

V usage is TRBV11-2 and J usage is TRBJ1-1; D might be TRBD1 (6 bases). The germline gives CDR1 SGHAT, CDR2 FQNNGV. V was pared by 1 base and J by 1 base, with 19 bases between. This CDR3 has 18 amino acids. The CDR3 DNA follows: TGTGCCAGCAGCTTAGCAGGGTCATCCGGGACACAGAACACTGAAGCTTTCTTT. Protein: CASSLAGSSGTQNTEAFF.

The rearrangement joins TRBV7-6 to TRBJ1-1; D is unclear. The ends were cut back, 4 bases at V and 6 bases at J, with 12 bases in the middle. From germline, CDR1 is SGHVS and CDR2 FNYEAQ. The CDR3 length is 13 residues. CDR3 nucleotides: TGTGCCAGCAGCTCTGGGCCACCTGCTGAAGCTTTCTTT. It codes for CASSSGPPAEAFF.

The genes are TRBV28 and TRBJ2-7; D gene uncertain. This CDR3 has 12 residues. Trimming took 2 bases from V and 3 from J, leaving 5 bases between them. Germline V gene sequence: CDR1 MDHEN, CDR2 SYDVKM. The DNA for the CDR3 is TGTGCCAGCAGTTTACGTCTCTACGAGCAGTACTTC. The encoded protein is CASSLRLYEQYF.

This chain's CDR3 is CASSLVTVANYGYTF. For the CDR3, the DNA is TGTGCCAGCAGCTTAGTAACAGTAGCTAACTATGGCTACACCTTC. The rearrangement uses TRBV7-2 and TRBJ1-2, with D hard to call. The CDR3 has 15 residues. The V gene's germline CDR1 is SGHTA and CDR2 FQGNSA. The V and J ends lost 1 base and 0 bases respectively, with 9 bases between them.

The gene calls are TRBV4-1 and TRBJ2-5; no clear D gene. Germline CDR1 reads MGHRA; CDR2 reads YSYEKL. The V end was cut by 0 bases, the J end by 1 base, with 9 bases between. The CDR3 is made up of 15 amino acids. The CDR3 DNA sequence: TGCGCCAGCAGCCAAGACTGGTACGGCCAAGAGACCCAGTACTTC. This gives the protein CASSQDWYGQETQYF.

V and J are TRBV6-2 or TRBV6-3 and TRBJ2-7; D may be TRBD1 (6 bases). V was shortened by 0 bases and J by 2 bases, with 14 bases between the two germline ends. The CDR3 consists of 16 residues. Germline CDR1 is MNHEY and CDR2 is SVGEGT. The CDR3 DNA reads TGTGCCAGCAGTTACTCGAGGCAGGGGCTGACCTACGAGCAGTACTTC. Translated, it gives CASSYSRQGLTYEQYF.

The chain has TRBV4-1 and TRBJ2-2, with 7 bases lining up with TRBD2. Looked up from germline, CDR1 is MGHRA and CDR2 is YSYEKL. The CDR3 covers 16 residues. V shed 2 bases, J shed 6 bases, and the junction held 9 bases outside the gene matches. CDR3 sequence reads: CASSQYQPGLPGELFF. The CDR3 DNA reads as TGCGCCAGCAGCCAATACCAGCCGGGACTACCCGGGGAGCTGTTTTTT.

The chain has TRBV2 and TRBJ1-1; D may be TRBD1 (5 bases). Germline loops: CDR1 SNHLY, CDR2 FYNNEI. Trimming took 5 bases from V and 2 from J, leaving 12 bases between them. This CDR3 region has 14 residues. CDR3 sequence reads: CASSTVGGNTEAFF. The DNA of the CDR3 is TGTGCCAGCAGTACGGTCGGGGGAAACACTGAAGCTTTCTTT.

The gene calls are TRBV2 and TRBJ1-1; 10 nucleotides line up with TRBD1. Germline V CDR1 and CDR2: SNHLY, FYNNEI. The CDR3 sequence is 15 residues long. V dropped 0 bases and J dropped 10; count of bases not matched to a gene: 8. CDR3 in DNA: TGTGCCAGCAGTGAAGCGCCGGGACAGGGGTTTGGAGCTTTCTTT. Its translation: CASSEAPGQGFGAFF.

The chain is built from TRBV20-1 and TRBJ2-4, with D possibly matching TRBD2 (6 bases). Trimming took off 1 base at V and 9 bases at J, with 7 bases between the two ends. The CDR3 consists of 11 residues. Germline values: CDR1 DFQATT, CDR2 SNEGSKA (reference sequence). CDR3 sequence: CSARGGVIQYF. The CDR3, as DNA: TGCAGTGCTAGAGGGGGGGTCATTCAGTACTTC.

The chain joins TRBV5-4 to TRBJ2-7; 10 bases line up with TRBD2. J lost 5 bases, V lost 4 bases, and 6 bases had no gene match. CDR3 length: 14 amino acids. Germline V gene lookup returns CDR1 SGHNT and CDR2 YYREEE (reference sequence). The CDR3 coding sequence is TGTGCCAGCAGCCCGGGACTAGCGATCAACGAGCAGTACTTC. Protein: CASSPGLAINEQYF. The full variable domain, rest sourced from reference TRBV5-4 and TRBJ2-7, is ETGVTQSPTHLIKTRGQQVTLRCSSQSGHNTVSWYQQALGQGPQFIFQYYREEENGRGNFPPRFSGLQFPNYSSELNVNALELDDSALYLCASSPGLAINEQYFGPGTRLTVT.

This clone was picked up a small number of times. The chain has TRBV6-5 and TRBJ1-2; 7 bases line up with TRBD1. The V gene end was trimmed by 4 bases and the J gene end by 8 bases; junction bases not matched to a gene: 4. CDR1 is MNHEY and CDR2 is SVGAGI in the germline V gene. The CDR3 extends over 12 amino acids. The CDR3 is CASSSNRGGYTF. The CDR3 region has the DNA TGTGCCAGCAGTTCAAACAGGGGCGGCTACACCTTC.

This clone was observed a handful of times. The rearrangement uses TRBV10-2 and TRBJ1-1; TRBD1 matches 8 bases. The V gene end was trimmed by 5 bases and the J gene end by 10 bases; junction bases not matched to a gene: 12. Germline CDR1 is WSHSY and CDR2 is SAAADI. The CDR3 length is 14 residues. The CDR3 is CASSSTGTGNTAFF. CDR3 sequence (DNA): TGCGCCAGCAGTTCCACCGGGACAGGCAATACAGCTTTCTTT.

V and J are TRBV6-1 and TRBJ2-1; TRBD1 agrees at 8 bases. The germline CDR1 and CDR2 sequences are MNHNS and SASEGT. The CDR3 runs to 16 residues. Germline trimming cut 4 bases from V and 4 bases from J; bases unmatched to any gene: 9. This CDR3 is CASSATDRALYNEQFF. Here the CDR3 DNA reads TGTGCCAGCAGTGCGACGGACAGGGCCCTATACAATGAGCAGTTCTTC.

CDR3 coding DNA: TGTGCCAGCTCTAAATCCCTTCCAACAAATTCGCAGGGGACCCAGTACTTC. Its translation is CASSKSLPTNSQGTQYF. The chain carries TRBV27 and TRBJ2-5; D is perhaps TRBD1 (5 bases). This CDR3 has 17 amino acids. Trimming pared 8 bases from V and 7 bases from J, leaving 29 bases between. Germline V gene sequence: CDR1 MNHEY, CDR2 SMNVEV (reference sequence).

The chain combines TRBV28 with TRBJ1-4; 9 bases match TRBD1. The CDR3 runs 15 residues. Germline CDR1 and CDR2: MDHEN and SYDVKM. Trimming took 11 bases from V and 5 from J; bases not matched to a gene: 12. The CDR3 DNA reads TGTGCCGCCCGGGACAGGGACCTACAAAATGAAAAACTGTTTTTT. It encodes CAARDRDLQNEKLFF.

The table lists this clone with a count of one. The chain has TRBV15 and TRBJ1-1, with 7 positions matching TRBD1. V shed 6 bases, J shed 6 bases, and the junction held 10 bases outside the gene matches. CDR3 length equals 14 residues. Looked up from germline, CDR1 is LNHNV and CDR2 is YYDKDF (reference sequence). The DNA of the CDR3 is TGTGCCACCAGGGGACAGTTGGGGGACCCTGAAGCTTTCTTT. This translates into CATRGQLGDPEAFF.

As regards this clone: Within the sample, other DNA sequences also encode this same CDR3. V usage is TRBV5-1 and J usage is TRBJ2-5; 7 nucleotides align to TRBD1. CDR3 size: 13 residues. In germline, CDR1 is SGHRS, CDR2 YFSETQ. The V and J ends lost 2 bases and 2 bases, in that order; junction bases with no gene match: 0. The CDR3 nucleotides are TGCGCCAGCAGCTTACAGGGGCAAGAGACCCAGTACTTC. As protein: CASSLQGQETQYF.

V and J are TRBV27 and TRBJ2-7; D is perhaps TRBD1 (5 bases). The CDR3 has 16 amino acids. The ends were cut back, 0 bases at V and 3 bases at J, with 15 bases in the middle. From germline, CDR1 is MNHEY and CDR2 SMNVEV (reference sequence). In DNA form, the CDR3 reads TGTGCCAGCAGTTTATCGGGAACAGGCCGACTCTACGAGCAGTACTTC. This codes for CASSLSGTGRLYEQYF.

A few counts support this clone. The chain uses TRBV10-3 and TRBJ1-2; TRBD1 matches 10 bases. This CDR3 region has 12 residues. Germline V lookup: CDR1 ENHRY, CDR2 SYGVKD. V lost 4 bases to trimming and J lost 8 bases; unmatched junction nucleotides: 1. CDR3 sequence (DNA): TGTGCCATCAGTGGGGACAGGGGCGGCTACACCTTC. Its protein product is CAISGDRGGYTF.